This T cell receptor (beta chain) was identified in a study of blood T cell repertoires in COVID-19 (dated by TCRdb to about 2020). At the level of the whole study: Samples from collaborators originated in the United States, Italy and Spain and spanned both the acute and convalescent phases of COVID-19. Where HLA class I and class II types were available, the types were taken from metadata supplied by the sample provider, not from assay-based typing. The samples were drawn from two sources: the first 160 participants of the ongoing ImmuneRACE study, and 1,000 to 1,500 subjects contributed by 6 global collaborators. The prospective study material was composed of cDNA or gDNA derived from T cells, B-cell-depleted T cells, or PBMCs. The repertoires were made available in a free public database intended to serve as a resource for research on the immune response to SARS-CoV-2. Subjects who had been exposed to COVID-19, were actively infected with it, or had recovered from it provided the deeply sampled blood TCRbeta repertoires that made up the dataset. Nearly every sample came with metadata listing a de-identified subject ID, COVID-19 status, age in years and sex.

In regard to this clone: Its antigen remains undetermined. Base qualities are not provided; no much larger clone lies one nucleotide away.

The germline V gene encodes CDR1 SGDLS and CDR2 YYNGEE. The CDR3 goes from the cysteine to the phenylalanine over 15 residues. Only the CDR3 portion is preserved as DNA: 45 bases, with reading frame beginning at the first base. V lost 0 bases and J lost 8 bases; the stretch between them is 12 bases long. The collaborating institutions used their own protocols to collect whole blood in K2EDTA tubes. For TCRbeta analysis, collaborator samples were shipped as frozen whole blood, as isolated PBMCs, or as DNA extracted from either sample type. TCRbeta CDR3 regions were amplified from genomic DNA by means of the immunoSEQ Assay, a bias-controlled multiplex PCR. The study's processing was this. The number of nucleated cells in each sample was estimated by amplification of reference gene primers within the assay. To quantify the absolute abundance of each unique TCRbeta CDR3 rearrangement, sequence reads were collapsed and filtered. For each sample, productive Simpson clonality was calculated as the square root of Simpson's diversity index across productive rearrangements. The table comes from immuneACCESS by way of TCRdb, which keeps in-frame sequences with V and J called. Part of the clones is missing from these tables; in studies checked, under half for an unresolved V gene and the rest for unknown reasons. D and trimming come from the DNA, and the V and J calls and clone size come from that table. This sample gives around 100,000 clones in total; approximately 84% of them show up just once. The ten biggest clones cover approximately 12% of the sample.

What the work shows at the level of the full study, not this receptor alone: The quantity of clinical and demographic metadata differed by source and by participant and was supplied without curation.

The receptor chain draws on TRBV9 and TRBJ1-6, with the D gene too uncertain to name. Sequencing input: peripheral blood. This TCR derives from a human donor in a cohort sampled during active or convalescent COVID-19. The DNA reads as follows: TGTGCCAGCAGCGTAGGCTGGCGCAGCGATTCACCCCTCCACTTT. It specifies CASSVGWRSDSPLHF.